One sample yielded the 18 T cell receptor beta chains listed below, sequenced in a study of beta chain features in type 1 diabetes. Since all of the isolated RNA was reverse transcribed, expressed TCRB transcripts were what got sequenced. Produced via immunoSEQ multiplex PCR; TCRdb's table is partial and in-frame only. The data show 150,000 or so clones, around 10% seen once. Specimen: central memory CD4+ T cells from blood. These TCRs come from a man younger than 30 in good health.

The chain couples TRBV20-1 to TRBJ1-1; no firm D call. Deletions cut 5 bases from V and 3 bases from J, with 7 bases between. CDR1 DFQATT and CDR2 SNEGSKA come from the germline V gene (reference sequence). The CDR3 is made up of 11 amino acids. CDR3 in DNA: TGCAGTGCTCACCGGGACACTGAAGCTTTCTTT. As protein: CSAHRDTEAFF.

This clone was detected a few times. The CDR3 is CASSQENSFQGTYEQYF. CDR3 bases: TGCGCCAGCAGCCAAGAGAATTCTTTCCAGGGGACCTACGAGCAGTACTTC. The chain has TRBV4-1 and TRBJ2-7; possibly TRBD1 for D (6 bases). The CDR3 consists of 17 residues. The V and J ends lost 0 bases and 2 bases respectively, with 17 bases between them. In germline, CDR1 is MGHRA, CDR2 YSYEKL.

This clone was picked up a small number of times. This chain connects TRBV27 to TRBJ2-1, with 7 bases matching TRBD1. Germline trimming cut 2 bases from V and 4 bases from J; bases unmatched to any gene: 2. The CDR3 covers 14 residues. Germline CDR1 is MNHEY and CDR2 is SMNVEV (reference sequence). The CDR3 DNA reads TGTGCCAGCAGTTTAGGGGACAGATACAATGAGCAGTTCTTC. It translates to CASSLGDRYNEQFF.

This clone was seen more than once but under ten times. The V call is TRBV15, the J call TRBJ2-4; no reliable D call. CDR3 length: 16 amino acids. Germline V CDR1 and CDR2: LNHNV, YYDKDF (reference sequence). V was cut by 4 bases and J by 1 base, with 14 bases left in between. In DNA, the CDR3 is TGTGCCACCAGCAATACGAGAGTAGGGGCCAAAAACATTCAGTACTTC. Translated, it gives CATSNTRVGAKNIQYF. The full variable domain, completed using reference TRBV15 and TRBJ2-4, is DAMVIQNPRYQVTQFGKPVTLSCSQTLNHNVMYWYQQKSSQAPKLLFHYYDKDFNNEADTPDNFQSRRPNTSFCFLDIRSPGLGDTAMYLCATSNTRVGAKNIQYFGAGTRLSVL.

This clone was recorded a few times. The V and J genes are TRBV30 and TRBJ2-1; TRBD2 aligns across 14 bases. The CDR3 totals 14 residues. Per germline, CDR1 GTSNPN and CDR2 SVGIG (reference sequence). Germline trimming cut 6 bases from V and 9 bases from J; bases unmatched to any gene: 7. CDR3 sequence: CACRLAGGFSEQFF. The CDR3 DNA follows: TGTGCCTGTAGACTAGCGGGGGGGTTTAGTGAGCAGTTCTTC.

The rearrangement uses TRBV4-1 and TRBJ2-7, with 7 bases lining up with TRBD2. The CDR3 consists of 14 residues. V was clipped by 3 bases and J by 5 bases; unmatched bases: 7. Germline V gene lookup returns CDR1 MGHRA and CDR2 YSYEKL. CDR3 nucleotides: TGCGCCAGCAGCCATGAAAACCGGGAGGACGAGCAGTACTTC. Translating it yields CASSHENREDEQYF.

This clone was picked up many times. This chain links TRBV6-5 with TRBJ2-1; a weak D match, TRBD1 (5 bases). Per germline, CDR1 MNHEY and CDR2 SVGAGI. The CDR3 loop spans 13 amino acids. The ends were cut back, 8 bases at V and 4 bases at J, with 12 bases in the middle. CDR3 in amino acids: CASRRDSYNEQFF. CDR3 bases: TGTGCCAGCCGCCGAGACAGTTACAATGAGCAGTTCTTC.

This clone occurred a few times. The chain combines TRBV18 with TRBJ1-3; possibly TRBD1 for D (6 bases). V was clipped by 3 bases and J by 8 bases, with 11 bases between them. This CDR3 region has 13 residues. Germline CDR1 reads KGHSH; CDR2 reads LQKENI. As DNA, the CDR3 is TGTGCCAGCTCACCCCGGGAGGGGGACACCATATATTTT. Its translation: CASSPREGDTIYF. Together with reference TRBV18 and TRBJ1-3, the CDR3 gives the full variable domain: NAGVMQNPRHLVRRRGQEARLRCSPMKGHSHVYWYRQLPEEGLKFMVYLQKENIIDESGMPKERFSAEFPKEGPSILRIQQVVRGDSAAYFCASSPREGDTIYFGEGSWLTVV.

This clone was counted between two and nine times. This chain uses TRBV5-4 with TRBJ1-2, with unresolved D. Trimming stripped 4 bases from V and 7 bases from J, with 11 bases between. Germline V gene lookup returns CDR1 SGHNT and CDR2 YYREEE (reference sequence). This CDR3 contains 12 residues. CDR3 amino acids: CASSQGISGYTF. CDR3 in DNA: TGTGCCAGCAGCCAAGGGATCAGTGGCTACACCTTC.

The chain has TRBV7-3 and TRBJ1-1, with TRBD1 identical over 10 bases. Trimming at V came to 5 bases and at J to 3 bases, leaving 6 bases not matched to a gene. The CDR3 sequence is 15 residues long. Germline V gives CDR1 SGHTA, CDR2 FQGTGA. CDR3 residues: CASSPSGTGDTEAFF. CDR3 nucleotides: TGTGCCAGCAGCCCCTCCGGGACAGGGGACACTGAAGCTTTCTTT.

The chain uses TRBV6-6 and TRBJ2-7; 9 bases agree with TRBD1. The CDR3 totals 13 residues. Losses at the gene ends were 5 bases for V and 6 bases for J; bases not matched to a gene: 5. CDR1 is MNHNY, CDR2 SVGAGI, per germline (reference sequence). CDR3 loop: CASSLQGAGEQYF. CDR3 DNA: TGTGCCAGCAGTCTACAGGGGGCGGGCGAGCAGTACTTC.

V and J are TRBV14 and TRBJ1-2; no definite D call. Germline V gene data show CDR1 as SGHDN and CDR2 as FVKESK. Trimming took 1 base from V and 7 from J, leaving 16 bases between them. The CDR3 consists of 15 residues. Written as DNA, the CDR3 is TGTGCCAGCAGCCAAGCTTCCGGGCGACGACCTGGCTACACCTTC. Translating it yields CASSQASGRRPGYTF.

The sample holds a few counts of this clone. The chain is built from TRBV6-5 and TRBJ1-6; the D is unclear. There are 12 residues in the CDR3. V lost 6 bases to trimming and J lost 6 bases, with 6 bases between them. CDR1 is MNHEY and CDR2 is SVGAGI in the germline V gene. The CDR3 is CASSVSNSPLHF. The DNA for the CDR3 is TGTGCCAGCAGCGTCAGTAATTCACCCCTCCACTTT.

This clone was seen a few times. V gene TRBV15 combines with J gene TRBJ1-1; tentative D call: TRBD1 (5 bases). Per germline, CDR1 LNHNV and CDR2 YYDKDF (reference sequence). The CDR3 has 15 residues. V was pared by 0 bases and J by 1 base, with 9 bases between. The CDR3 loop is CATSRDVGGNTEAFF. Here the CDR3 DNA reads TGTGCCACCAGCAGAGATGTTGGGGGGAACACTGAAGCTTTCTTT.

The DNA for the CDR3 is TGTGCCAGCAGTCCACGGGCTGGCAGCGGTGAAAAACTGTTTTTT. Translated, it gives CASSPRAGSGEKLFF. The chain couples TRBV2 to TRBJ1-4; D is ambiguous. Trimming took off 5 bases at V and 7 bases at J, with 17 bases between the two ends. From germline, CDR1 is SNHLY and CDR2 FYNNEI. CDR3 size: 15 residues.

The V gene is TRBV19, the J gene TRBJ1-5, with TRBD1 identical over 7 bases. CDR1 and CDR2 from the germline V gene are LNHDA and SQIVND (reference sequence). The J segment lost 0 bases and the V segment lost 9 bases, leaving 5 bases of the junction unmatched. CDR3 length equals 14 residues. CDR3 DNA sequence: TGTGCCAGCAGGGGACAGAATAGCAATCAGCCCCAGCATTTT. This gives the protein CASRGQNSNQPQHF.

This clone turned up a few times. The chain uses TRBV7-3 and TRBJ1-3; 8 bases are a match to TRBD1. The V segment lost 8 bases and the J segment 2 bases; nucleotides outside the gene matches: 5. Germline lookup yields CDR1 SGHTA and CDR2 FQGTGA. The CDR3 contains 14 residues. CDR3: CASGPGGPGNTIYF. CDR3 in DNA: TGTGCCAGCGGTCCAGGGGGCCCTGGAAACACCATATATTTT.

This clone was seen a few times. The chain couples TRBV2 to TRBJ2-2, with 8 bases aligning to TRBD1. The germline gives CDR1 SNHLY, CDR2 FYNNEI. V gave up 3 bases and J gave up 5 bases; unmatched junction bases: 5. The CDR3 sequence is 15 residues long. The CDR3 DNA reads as TGTGCCAGCAGTGACCCAGGGGGCAAAACCGGGGAGCTGTTTTTT. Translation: CASSDPGGKTGELFF.